This passage covers 9 T cell receptor beta chains from one sample sequenced in a study of tumor-infiltrating lymphocytes in localized non-small cell lung cancer. Sequencing was performed with immunoSEQ multiplex PCR; in TCRdb, only in-frame clones are kept and a portion is missing. In the table there are approximately 17,000 clones, 73% of which are singletons. Sequences were obtained from lung tumor tissue. These receptors were collected from a human donor with non-small cell lung cancer.

The chain couples TRBV7-9 to TRBJ2-3; 11 bases line up with TRBD1. The CDR3 totals 14 residues. Germline values: CDR1 SEHNR, CDR2 FQNEAQ (reference sequence). Trimming took 5 bases from V and 4 from J; bases not matched to a gene: 2. DNA for the CDR3: TGTGCCAGCAGCGCGGGACAGGGGGCAGATACGCAGTATTTT. Residues: CASSAGQGADTQYF.

The gene calls are TRBV10-1 and TRBJ1-1; possible D gene TRBD1, 6 bases. Germline CDR1 is WNHNN and CDR2 is SYGVQD (reference sequence). Trimming took 6 bases from V and 1 from J, leaving 9 bases between them. This CDR3 region has 13 residues. The CDR3 spells CASSPTGNTEAFF. Here the CDR3 DNA reads TGCGCCAGCAGCCCGACAGGGAACACTGAAGCTTTCTTT.

The CDR3 region has the DNA TGTGCCAGCAGCCCCGATGTGCCAAGCTCCTACAATGAGCAGTTCTTC. It is translated as CASSPDVPSSYNEQFF. The rearrangement uses TRBV5-4 and TRBJ2-1; D uncertain. The CDR3 covers 16 residues. Trimming cost V 4 bases and J 0 bases, with 14 bases left between them. Looked up from germline, CDR1 is SGHNT and CDR2 is YYREEE (reference sequence).

V usage is TRBV27 and J usage is TRBJ1-6; D is unresolved. The germline gives CDR1 MNHEY, CDR2 SMNVEV (reference sequence). The germline V and J ends were trimmed by 8 bases and 9 bases, with 14 bases remaining between them. The CDR3 extends over 13 amino acids. DNA of the CDR3: TGTGCCAGCGGACCGGACTTGGGTTCACCCCTCCACTTT. Its protein is CASGPDLGSPLHF.

This clone was counted a few times. The chain links TRBV9 to TRBJ1-2; TRBD1 agrees at 7 bases. There are 15 residues in the CDR3. The ends lost 0 bases at V and 4 bases at J; junction bases unmatched: 6. The V gene's germline CDR1 is SGDLS and CDR2 YYNGEE. The CDR3 loop reads CASSVATGSPYGYTF. The CDR3 DNA follows: TGTGCCAGCAGCGTAGCGACAGGGAGCCCCTATGGCTACACCTTC.

The chain is built from TRBV6-5 and TRBJ2-1; D gene unclear. CDR1 is MNHEY, CDR2 SVGAGI, per germline. The CDR3 runs 12 residues. Trimming took 2 bases from V and 6 from J, leaving 5 bases between them. The CDR3 DNA sequence: TGTGCCAGCAGTTACGGAGCCAATGAGCAGTTCTTC. Residues: CASSYGANEQFF.

The chain uses TRBV5-4 and TRBJ2-5; D unclear. Deletions cut 0 bases from V and 2 bases from J, with 5 bases between. Germline V gene lookup returns CDR1 SGHNT and CDR2 YYREEE (reference sequence). CDR3 length: 13 amino acids. As DNA, the CDR3 is TGTGCCAGCAGCTTGGTGCGACAAGAGACCCAGTACTTC. Translated: CASSLVRQETQYF. The variable domain in full, completed from reference TRBV5-4 and TRBJ2-5, reads ETGVTQSPTHLIKTRGQQVTLRCSSQSGHNTVSWYQQALGQGPQFIFQYYREEENGRGNFPPRFSGLQFPNYSSELNVNALELDDSALYLCASSLVRQETQYFGPGTRLLVL.

The V and J genes are TRBV4-1 and TRBJ2-2, with 7 nucleotides matching TRBD2. V shed 4 bases and J 6 bases; nucleotides not matched to a gene: 11. The CDR3 is 16 residues long. Germline-derived CDR1 and CDR2 are MGHRA and YSYEKL. The CDR3 nucleotides are TGCGCCAGCAGCCTCTCGACGGCGGGAGTCTCCGGGGAGCTGTTTTTT. Amino acid sequence: CASSLSTAGVSGELFF.

The rearrangement joins TRBV19 to TRBJ1-5; TRBD1 matches at 7 bases. CDR1 LNHDA and CDR2 SQIVND come from the germline V gene (reference sequence). The CDR3 is 13 amino acids. The V gene end was trimmed by 5 bases and the J gene end by 2 bases; junction bases not matched to a gene: 0. Here the CDR3 reads CASSGTGNQPQHF. CDR3 DNA: TGTGCCAGTAGTGGGACAGGCAATCAGCCCCAGCATTTT.